This TCR beta chain was identified in a study of T cell changes during pregnancy in multiple sclerosis (dated by TCRdb to about 2019). A note on the overall study: The study looked at changes in the T cell repertoire across pregnancy in women with multiple sclerosis.

Library construction relied on the immunoSEQ multiplex PCR assay. TCRdb re-hosts the immuneACCESS table, in-frame sequences only. Its copies lack some clones; in the studies checked, an unresolved V gene accounts for under half of them, and the cause for the rest is not known. The sample table lists about 59,000 clones, roughly 93% of them with a count of one. In total, the top ten clones hold 1.3% of the sample. Concerning this clone: There is no known antigen for this receptor. The record has no base qualities; no much larger clone is one base away.

The germline V gene gives CDR1 as SNHLY and CDR2 as FYNNEI. At the junction V is shortened by 0 bases and J by 2 bases; bases outside the gene matches: 10. Taken from cysteine to phenylalanine, the CDR3 has 18 residues. CDR3 DNA is the only sequence kept; it has 54 bases, read in frame from the first base. Recombination linked TRBV2 to TRBJ2-3, with 8 bases matching TRBD2. The receptor comes from a female donor with multiple sclerosis, enrolled in a pregnancy study. The sample here was peripheral blood, taken in the second trimester of pregnancy. Here the CDR3 is given as CASSEALQRGGYTDTQYF. The DNA is as follows: TGTGCCAGCAGTGAAGCGCTTCAACGGGGGGGATACACAGATACGCAGTATTTT.